This paragraph covers one T cell receptor (beta chain) sequence. Its target is unknown. These data belong to a study of post-analysis software for immune sequencing data. In the study overall: Clinical courses comprised relapsing-remitting, secondary progressive and progressive-relapsing multiple sclerosis. Study-level points and caveats: Patients with multiple sclerosis recorded significantly lower normalized Chao1 diversity than controls, the study found. By F measure, samples from a shared preparation batch strongly co-clustered. Patients used roughly five TRBV segments, including TRBV5-6, TRBV5-1 and TRBV20-1, more often than controls.

Researchers reported that TCR beta cDNA libraries carried unique molecular identifiers. Out of roughly 1 to 10 million T cells, 470,000 or so cDNA molecules were generated. MiXCR was run by TCRdb on the PCR reads, yielding one entry per CDR3 protein. The sample has about 820,000 distinct CDR3 sequences; approximately 53% are singletons. Germline values: CDR1 SGHRS, CDR2 YFSETQ. The CDR3 covers 14 residues. Trimming removed 1 base from V and 5 bases from J, with 10 bases in between. This clonotype was sampled from a girl aged 5-17 years with multiple sclerosis. The sample consisted of blood. The chain has TRBV5-1 and TRBJ2-1; no clear D gene. This CDR3 reads CASSLPRTHNEQFF. The CDR3, as DNA: TGCGCCAGCAGCTTGCCTAGAACTCACAATGAGCAGTTCTTC.